The present entry profiles one TCR beta chain with its context. This entry belongs to a study of blood T cell repertoires in COVID-19. The wider study: Both acute and convalescent COVID-19 samples were obtained from the United States, Italy and Spain. PBMCs, B-cell-depleted T cells, or T cells were the source of the cDNA or gDNA that made up the material.

The CDR3 has 17 residues. Germline lookup yields CDR1 MNHEY and CDR2 SVGEGT. Trimming removed 2 bases from V and 2 bases from J, with 15 bases in between. Study processing details: Reference gene primer amplification yielded estimated nucleated cell counts. Using immunoSEQ multiplex PCR, the repertoire was profiled, and TCRdb retains in-frame clones only, with some absent. The V and J calls and the clone size are those of that table, but D and trimming were determined from the DNA. The data contain 150,000 or so clones, roughly 80% of them seen just once; the ten biggest clones take up approximately 0.5%.

Sequences were obtained from peripheral blood. This TCR derives from a man aged 55-75 years with acute or convalescent COVID-19. The genes are TRBV6-2 or TRBV6-3 and TRBJ1-4; perhaps TRBD1 as D (6 bases). For the CDR3, the DNA is TGTGCCAGCAGTTACCCCAGGGGTGGATCGACTAATGAAAAACTGTTTTTT. Protein sequence: CASSYPRGGSTNEKLFF.